The 29 T cell receptor beta chains below all came from one sample that was sequenced in a study of graft-versus-host responses after intestinal transplantation. These receptors lack a known antigen. Libraries were prepared by immunoSEQ multiplex PCR; TCRdb keeps only in-frame clonotypes and omits some of them. Among approximately 86,000 clones listed, 90% to 95% were seen once. This specimen consisted of unstimulated CD4+ T cells sorted from spleen or lymph node cells, obtained before intestinal transplant. Receptors were obtained from a human donor who received an intestinal transplant.

This clone appeared a single time. The rearrangement links TRBV10-3 to TRBJ2-3; tentative D call: TRBD1 (6 bases). Between the trimmed V and J ends, which lost 2 bases and 3 bases, there was a span of 12 bases. The CDR3 totals 15 residues. Germline V CDR1 and CDR2: ENHRY, SYGVKD. The CDR3 region is CAISEPGEGTDTQYF. The DNA of the CDR3 is TGTGCCATCAGTGAGCCAGGGGAAGGTACAGATACGCAGTATTTT.

The CDR3 DNA sequence: TGTGCCAGCAGCTTAGAACGCCTTCAGGGAACTGAAGCTTTCTTT. It codes for CASSLERLQGTEAFF. The chain links TRBV7-2 to TRBJ1-1, with a tentative D call TRBD1 (5 bases). Per the germline V gene, CDR1 is SGHTA and CDR2 is FQGNSA. The V end was cut by 1 base, the J end by 5 bases, with 14 bases between. The CDR3 length is 15 residues.

The J gene is TRBJ2-3, the V gene TRBV5-1; 10 bases are shared with TRBD2. The length of the CDR3 is 15 residues. Looked up from germline, CDR1 is SGHRS and CDR2 is YFSETQ. J gave up 3 bases and V 3 bases, and 4 bases lay outside the gene matches. This CDR3 is CASSSPGLATDTQYF. CDR3 bases: TGCGCCAGCAGCTCCCCGGGACTAGCGACAGATACGCAGTATTTT. Filled out from reference TRBV5-1 and TRBJ2-3, the complete variable domain reads KAGVTQTPRYLIKTRGQQVTLSCSPISGHRSVSWYQQTPGQGLQFLFEYFSETQRNKGNFPGRFSGRQFSNSRSEMNVSTLELGDSALYLCASSSPGLATDTQYFGPGTRLTVL.

J is TRBJ1-2 and V is TRBV5-4; maybe TRBD1 (6 bases). The CDR3 is 14 residues long. The V end was cut by 0 bases, the J end by 4 bases, with 10 bases between. Looked up from germline, CDR1 is SGHNT and CDR2 is YYREEE (reference sequence). For the CDR3, the DNA is TGTGCCAGCAGCTTGGTCGAAGGGGGCTATGGCTACACCTTC. Its protein product is CASSLVEGGYGYTF.

The chain carries TRBV2 and TRBJ2-5; no reliable D call. This CDR3 has 13 residues. Per the germline V gene, CDR1 is SNHLY and CDR2 is FYNNEI. V gave up 4 bases and J gave up 4 bases, with 10 bases separating them. CDR3 sequence reads: CASSGLALETQYF. The CDR3 nucleotides read TGTGCCAGCAGTGGACTGGCGTTAGAGACCCAGTACTTC.

The chain uses TRBV5-6 and TRBJ2-2, with a tentative D call TRBD2 (5 bases). Germline CDR1 is SGHDT and CDR2 is YYEEEE. Trimming stripped 0 bases from V and 7 bases from J, with 10 bases between. The CDR3 has 14 amino acids. The DNA for the CDR3 is TGTGCCAGCAGCTTGGAAATCGGGATCGGGGAGCTGTTTTTT. This sequence encodes CASSLEIGIGELFF. The variable domain in full, completed from reference TRBV5-6 and TRBJ2-2, reads DAGVTQSPTHLIKTRGQQVTLRCSPKSGHDTVSWYQQALGQGPQFIFQYYEEEERQRGNFPDRFSGHQFPNYSSELNVNALLLGDSALYLCASSLEIGIGELFFGEGSRLTVL.

The V and J genes are TRBV7-8 and TRBJ2-2; 10 bases are a match to TRBD2. Germline assignment: CDR1 SGHVS and CDR2 FQNEAQ. V gave up 5 bases and J gave up 6 bases; unmatched junction bases: 6. This CDR3 has 15 amino acids. The CDR3 DNA is TGTGCCAGCAGCCGTACTAGCGGGGTTGCCGGGGAGCTGTTTTTT. Translation gives CASSRTSGVAGELFF.

The J gene is TRBJ1-1, the V gene TRBV27, with a weak D call TRBD1 (5 bases). The CDR3 is made up of 13 amino acids. Trimming removed 6 bases at V and 1 base at J, with 9 bases between. Germline V CDR1 and CDR2: MNHEY, SMNVEV (reference sequence). CDR3 DNA sequence: TGTGCCAGCAGGTTTCAGGGGAACACTGAAGCTTTCTTT. It is translated as CASRFQGNTEAFF.

V usage is TRBV9 and J usage is TRBJ2-7, with 9 bases fitting TRBD1. Germline CDR1 and CDR2: SGDLS and YYNGEE. This CDR3 comprises 15 residues. The trim removed 4 bases at V and 2 bases at J, leaving 7 bases unmatched. The CDR3 DNA sequence: TGTGCCAGCAGCCTGCAACAGGGGGCCCCCTACGAGCAGTACTTC. It translates to CASSLQQGAPYEQYF.

The chain joins TRBV7-2 to TRBJ1-2, with 9 nucleotides matching TRBD1. Trimming at V came to 2 bases and at J to 5 bases, leaving 15 bases not matched to a gene. CDR3 length equals 18 residues. From germline, CDR1 is SGHTA and CDR2 FQGNSA. The CDR3 DNA sequence: TGTGCCAGCAGCTTACAAATTGGGGGACAGGGAGCAGGGTATGGCTACACCTTC. Amino acid sequence: CASSLQIGGQGAGYGYTF.

The rearrangement links TRBV7-2 to TRBJ1-1, with D tentatively TRBD1 (6 bases). Germline V gives CDR1 SGHTA, CDR2 FQGNSA. The length of the CDR3 is 15 residues. V shed 5 bases and J shed 2 bases, with 15 bases lying between them. DNA for the CDR3: TGTGCCAGCAGCCTAGGGGGGGGGCGTAACACTGAAGCTTTCTTT. This gives the protein CASSLGGGRNTEAFF.

The chain carries TRBV10-1 and TRBJ1-1; D ambiguous. The length of the CDR3 is 14 residues. Germline V CDR1 and CDR2: WNHNN, SYGVQD (reference sequence). Trimming took off 3 bases at V and 1 base at J, with 9 bases between the two ends. CDR3 nucleotide sequence: TGCGCCAGCAGTGAAGGAGGGTCGAACACTGAAGCTTTCTTT. Its translation is CASSEGGSNTEAFF.

This sequence joins TRBV29-1 and TRBJ2-5; unclear D gene. Germline CDR1 and CDR2: SQVTM and ANQGSEA. V was clipped by 3 bases and J by 2 bases, with 10 bases between them. This CDR3 contains 13 residues. CDR3 in amino acids: CSVDPRLQETQYF. The CDR3 nucleotides read TGCAGCGTTGATCCCAGGCTACAAGAGACCCAGTACTTC.

The chain links TRBV18 to TRBJ2-3; 8 positions match TRBD1. The germline gives CDR1 KGHSH, CDR2 LQKENI. Trimming removed 6 bases from V and 4 bases from J; junction bases left unmatched: 6. This CDR3 has 14 residues. The CDR3 spells CASSRTGTADTQYF. The CDR3 region has the DNA TGTGCCAGCTCTAGGACAGGGACGGCAGATACGCAGTATTTT.

CDR3 sequence: CASTASPGTGGATAGANVLTF. Written as DNA, the CDR3 is TGTGCCAGCACCGCGTCCCCCGGGACAGGGGGCGCGACCGCTGGGGCCAACGTCCTGACTTTC. The chain has TRBV9 and TRBJ2-6; 12 nucleotides line up with TRBD1. In germline, CDR1 is SGDLS, CDR2 YYNGEE. The V and J ends lost 6 bases and 2 bases, in that order; junction bases with no gene match: 18. The CDR3 has 21 residues.

This clone appeared a single time. The CDR3 nucleotides read TGTGCCAGCAGTTCCCGACAGGGGAGTTCACCCCTCCACTTT. It codes for CASSSRQGSSPLHF. The chain uses TRBV6-5 and TRBJ1-6, with 8 bases matching TRBD1. The ends lost 4 bases at V and 9 bases at J; junction bases unmatched: 5. The CDR3 contains 14 residues. Germline V gene lookup returns CDR1 MNHEY and CDR2 SVGAGI.

This clone appeared once. This chain connects TRBV21-1 to TRBJ2-7; the table's D call, TRBD1, has no DNA check behind it. TRBV21-1 counts as a pseudogene. The CDR3 has 15 residues. The CDR3 DNA reads as TGTGCCAGCAGCAACCAGGGGATCACGCCCCTCGAGCAGTACTTC. Translation: CASSNQGITPLEQYF.

A single count supports this clone. Other DNA sequences in this sample translate to the same CDR3. DNA for the CDR3: TGTGCCAGCTCACCTCAGGGGAACACTGAAGCTTTCTTT. Its translation is CASSPQGNTEAFF. This sequence joins TRBV18 and TRBJ1-1, with D possibly matching TRBD1 (5 bases). V was clipped by 3 bases and J by 1 base, with 6 bases between them. CDR3 size: 13 residues. The germline gives CDR1 KGHSH, CDR2 LQKENI. The full variable domain, with the rest looked up from reference TRBV18 and TRBJ1-1, is NAGVMQNPRHLVRRRGQEARLRCSPMKGHSHVYWYRQLPEEGLKFMVYLQKENIIDESGMPKERFSAEFPKEGPSILRIQQVVRGDSAAYFCASSPQGNTEAFFGQGTRLTVV.

J is TRBJ2-3 and V is TRBV18; 7 nucleotides agree with TRBD1. The length of the CDR3 is 15 residues. J gave up 6 bases and V 0 bases, and 6 bases lay outside the gene matches. The germline V gene has CDR1 KGHSH and CDR2 LQKENI. The CDR3 DNA sequence: TGTGCCAGCTCACCACCAGGGGGCGCGTCTGATACGCAGTATTTT. Its protein product is CASSPPGGASDTQYF.

This clone appeared once. The V call is TRBV18, the J call TRBJ2-1, with 11 positions matching TRBD2. The CDR3 totals 16 residues. Germline assignment: CDR1 KGHSH and CDR2 LQKENI. V gave up 3 bases and J gave up 9 bases; unmatched junction bases: 10. The CDR3 DNA follows: TGTGCCAGCTCACCCCTAGCGGGGGGCGAATACCTTGAGCAGTTCTTC. This encodes CASSPLAGGEYLEQFF. The variable domain in full, with the rest retrieved from reference TRBV18 and TRBJ2-1, is NAGVMQNPRHLVRRRGQEARLRCSPMKGHSHVYWYRQLPEEGLKFMVYLQKENIIDESGMPKERFSAEFPKEGPSILRIQQVVRGDSAAYFCASSPLAGGEYLEQFFGPGTRLTVL.

This clone was seen once. The chain carries TRBV5-1 and TRBJ2-5, with 7 bases matching TRBD2. The J segment lost 4 bases and the V segment lost 0 bases, leaving 0 bases of the junction unmatched. Germline CDR1 is SGHRS and CDR2 is YFSETQ. CDR3 length: 13 amino acids. CDR3 nucleotides: TGCGCCAGCAGCTTGGGCGGGGGAGAGACCCAGTACTTC. It yields the protein CASSLGGGETQYF.

This clone was detected only once. The V gene is TRBV16, the J gene TRBJ2-7; 8 bases align to TRBD1. CDR1 and CDR2 from the germline V gene are KGHSY and FQNENV. CDR3 size: 17 residues. J was trimmed by 1 base and V by 4 bases; bases with no gene match: 12. In DNA form, the CDR3 reads TGTGCCAGCAGCCCTCGACAGGGGCTAACAAGATCCTACGAGCAGTACTTC. This sequence encodes CASSPRQGLTRSYEQYF.

The chain is built from TRBV9 and TRBJ2-1, with 12 bases aligning to TRBD2. This CDR3 spans 15 amino acids. V shed 4 bases, J shed 5 bases, and the junction held 4 bases outside the gene matches. CDR1 is SGDLS and CDR2 is YYNGEE in the germline V gene. The CDR3 loop reads CASSPLAGGHNEQFF. CDR3 sequence (DNA): TGTGCCAGCAGCCCGCTAGCGGGGGGGCACAATGAGCAGTTCTTC.

This chain joins TRBV14 and TRBJ1-1; 8 bases line up with TRBD1. Trimming removed 6 bases from V and 5 bases from J; junction bases left unmatched: 5. In germline, CDR1 is SGHDN, CDR2 FVKESK. The CDR3 contains 13 residues. CDR3 sequence: CASSRYRGTEAFF. The CDR3 DNA reads as TGTGCCAGCAGTCGATACAGGGGGACTGAAGCTTTCTTT.

This clone was seen just once. This chain joins TRBV5-6 and TRBJ2-3; D is perhaps TRBD2 (5 bases). Trimming pared 1 base from V and 2 bases from J, leaving 8 bases between. Germline V lookup: CDR1 SGHDT, CDR2 YYEEEE. The CDR3 totals 14 residues. This chain's CDR3 is CASSLSGITDTQYF. As DNA, the CDR3 is TGTGCCAGCAGCTTGAGCGGAATCACAGATACGCAGTATTTT.

The chain uses TRBV6-5 and TRBJ2-7, with 10 bases identical to TRBD1. Germline V gene sequence: CDR1 MNHEY, CDR2 SVGAGI. V trimming: 6 bases; J trimming: 5 bases; junction bases outside the gene matches: 1. The CDR3 covers 12 residues. The CDR3 DNA sequence: TGTGCCAGCAGAGACAGGGGGCACGAGCAGTACTTC. It specifies CASRDRGHEQYF.

The rearrangement uses TRBV10-2 and TRBJ2-3, with 8 bases lining up with TRBD2. The germline V gene encodes CDR1 WSHSY and CDR2 SAAADI. The length of the CDR3 is 14 residues. The V and J ends lost 7 bases and 1 base, in that order; junction bases with no gene match: 4. In DNA, the CDR3 is TGCGCCAGCACTTGGCGGGGGGGCACAGATACGCAGTATTTT. This encodes CASTWRGGTDTQYF.

The CDR3 region has the DNA TGTGCCAGCAGCTTGGACAGGGTCTACGAAAAACTGTTTTTT. Its translation is CASSLDRVYEKLFF. The gene calls are TRBV5-8 and TRBJ1-4, with D perhaps TRBD1 (6 bases). From germline, CDR1 is SGHTS and CDR2 YDEGEE. Trimming cost V 0 bases and J 8 bases, with 11 bases left between them. The length of the CDR3 is 14 residues.

The rearrangement links TRBV25-1 to TRBJ1-1, with D maybe TRBD1 (6 bases). CDR1 is MGHDK and CDR2 is SYGVNS in the germline V gene. The germline V and J ends were trimmed by 4 bases and 1 base, with 16 bases remaining between them. This CDR3 is 16 amino acids long. The CDR3 loop is CASSAQRGGWNTEAFF. The CDR3 DNA reads TGTGCCAGCAGTGCCCAAAGGGGGGGCTGGAACACTGAAGCTTTCTTT.